These 22 T cell receptor beta chains share one sample of origin, sequenced in a study of blood T cell repertoires in COVID-19. This table comes from immunoSEQ multiplex PCR, and its TCRdb copy is limited to in-frame clones, with some not included. Of some 130,000 clones listed, around three quarters were seen once; the top ten hold around 3.9%. The sequenced sample consisted of peripheral blood. The source of these receptors is a woman aged 80 or older with acute or convalescent COVID-19.

The chain carries TRBV4-3 and TRBJ1-2; the match to TRBD1 covers 10 bases. J lost 8 bases, V lost 0 bases, and 12 bases had no gene match. CDR3 size: 17 residues. Germline V gives CDR1 LGHNA, CDR2 YSLEER. The CDR3 loop reads CASSQEMGTGALWGYTF. The CDR3 DNA sequence: TGCGCCAGCAGCCAAGAGATGGGGACAGGGGCCTTATGGGGCTACACCTTC.

This clone appeared a few times. The rearrangement uses TRBV3-1 (or the pseudogene TRBV3-2) and TRBJ2-3; 9 bases align to TRBD2. Germline V lookup: CDR1 LGHDT, CDR2 YNNKEL (reference sequence). V lost 1 base and J lost 7; bases outside the gene matches: 9. The CDR3 consists of 16 residues. The CDR3 DNA reads as TGTGCCAGCAGCCAAGCCCCTAGCGGGGTAGGATATACGCAGTATTTT. Translation: CASSQAPSGVGYTQYF.

V is TRBV10-1 and J is TRBJ2-3; 10 nucleotides agree with TRBD2. The CDR3 totals 15 residues. With 0 bases clipped from V and 9 bases from J, the junction kept 6 bases outside the gene matches. Germline CDR1 WNHNN, CDR2 SYGVQD (reference sequence). The CDR3 region has the DNA TGCGCCAGCAGTGAGTCAGCTAGCGGGAGAAGCACGCAGTATTTT. Translation gives CASSESASGRSTQYF.

This sequence joins TRBV3-1 (or the pseudogene TRBV3-2) and TRBJ1-2, with D unresolved. CDR3 length: 15 residues. CDR1 LGHDT and CDR2 YNNKEL come from the germline V gene (reference sequence). V dropped 3 bases and J dropped 6 bases, with 17 bases sitting between them. The CDR3 nucleotides read TGTGCCAGCAGCCAGATGCCTACTTCTCGGGATGGCTACACCTTC. Its translation is CASSQMPTSRDGYTF.

The chain employs TRBV4-2 and TRBJ1-3; D is ambiguous. The CDR3 contains 16 residues. V lost 1 base to trimming and J lost 0 bases, with 10 bases between them. Per germline, CDR1 LGHNA and CDR2 YNFKEQ. CDR3 nucleotide sequence: TGTGCCAGCAGCCAAGTTGTGGAGAGCTCTGGAAACACCATATATTTT. Its protein is CASSQVVESSGNTIYF.

The CDR3 coding sequence is TGTGCCAGCAGCCCCGGGAGGGGAGGCACAGATACGCAGTATTTT. The encoded protein is CASSPGRGGTDTQYF. The V call is TRBV5-8, the J call TRBJ2-3; 8 bases match TRBD2. Germline V gives CDR1 SGHTS, CDR2 YDEGEE. The trim removed 4 bases at V and 1 base at J, leaving 5 bases unmatched. The CDR3 extends over 15 amino acids.

This clone occurred a few times. The chain combines TRBV10-1 with TRBJ1-1, with a tentative D call TRBD1 (5 bases). There are 14 residues in the CDR3. The V end was cut by 6 bases, the J end by 4 bases, with 15 bases between. Germline V CDR1 and CDR2: WNHNN, SYGVQD (reference sequence). CDR3 region: CASRPSGLSTEAFF. CDR3 coding DNA: TGCGCCAGCAGACCATCAGGGTTGAGCACTGAAGCTTTCTTT.

The chain has TRBV9 and TRBJ1-3; no firm D call. With 2 bases removed from V and 5 bases from J, the gap between germline ends came to 8 bases. Germline V lookup: CDR1 SGDLS, CDR2 YYNGEE. The CDR3 is made up of 13 amino acids. The CDR3 spells CASSVPPRNTIYF. The CDR3 bases are TGTGCCAGCAGCGTCCCCCCAAGAAACACCATATATTTT.

The chain employs TRBV10-3 and TRBJ2-3; 9 bases line up with TRBD1. Per the germline V gene, CDR1 is ENHRY and CDR2 is SYGVKD. The CDR3 covers 15 residues. The V and J ends lost 4 bases and 4 bases, in that order; junction bases with no gene match: 6. The CDR3 is CAISGGTGLADTQYF. CDR3 DNA: TGTGCCATCAGTGGGGGGACAGGGCTCGCAGATACGCAGTATTTT.

The V and J genes are TRBV11-2 and TRBJ1-2; possibly TRBD1 for D (5 bases). The germline CDR1 and CDR2 sequences are SGHAT and FQNNGV. CDR3 size: 14 residues. V dropped 3 bases and J dropped 7 bases, with 15 bases sitting between them. The CDR3 sequence is CASSLGTTTSGYTF. The CDR3 DNA reads as TGTGCCAGCAGCTTGGGGACTACTACCTCTGGCTACACCTTC.

This rearrangement joins TRBV11-2 to TRBJ1-2; 7 bases are a match to TRBD1. Germline assignment: CDR1 SGHAT and CDR2 FQNNGV. The V segment lost 4 bases and the J segment 2 bases; nucleotides outside the gene matches: 4. The CDR3 is made up of 14 amino acids. CDR3: CASSSGQANYGYTF. The CDR3 DNA follows: TGTGCCAGCAGCTCCGGACAGGCGAACTATGGCTACACCTTC. Complete variable domain (other parts from reference TRBV11-2 and TRBJ1-2): EAGVAQSPRYKIIEKRQSVAFWCNPISGHATLYWYQQILGQGPKLLIQFQNNGVVDDSQLPKDRFSAERLKGVDSTLKIQPAKLEDSAVYLCASSSGQANYGYTFGSGTRLTVV.

The rearrangement joins TRBV18 to TRBJ2-5; no clear D. The length of the CDR3 is 15 residues. CDR1 KGHSH and CDR2 LQKENI come from the germline V gene. V shed 2 bases and J shed 3 bases, with 13 bases lying between them. Here the CDR3 DNA reads TGTGCCAGCTCACCAAGGTGGGCAGCTGAAGAGACCCAGTACTTC. Protein sequence: CASSPRWAAEETQYF.

The V and J genes are TRBV5-1 and TRBJ2-3; 10 bases agree with TRBD2. The CDR3 contains 16 residues. Germline CDR1 is SGHRS and CDR2 is YFSETQ. V trimming: 0 bases; J trimming: 6 bases; junction bases outside the gene matches: 7. CDR3 nucleotide sequence: TGCGCCAGCAGCTTGGCCGGCCTAGCGGGAGTCGATACGCAGTATTTT. Translated: CASSLAGLAGVDTQYF.

This clone has just a few counts. The gene calls are TRBV18 and TRBJ1-1; TRBD1 matches at 7 bases. V dropped 7 bases and J dropped 8; count of bases not matched to a gene: 10. The CDR3 runs 13 residues. Germline V CDR1 and CDR2: KGHSH, LQKENI. CDR3 sequence reads: CASLADRVQEAFF. The CDR3 DNA is TGTGCCAGCTTGGCCGACAGGGTTCAAGAAGCTTTCTTT.

The genes are TRBV28 and TRBJ1-1; possible D gene TRBD1, 5 bases. This CDR3 region has 15 residues. Trimming took 5 bases from V and 1 from J, leaving 14 bases between them. Germline lookup yields CDR1 MDHEN and CDR2 SYDVKM. Written as DNA, the CDR3 is TGTGCCAGCAGTCCCGCAGGGAGGGAGAACACTGAAGCTTTCTTT. Its translation: CASSPAGRENTEAFF.

V usage is TRBV19 and J usage is TRBJ1-2, with D perhaps matching TRBD1 (5 bases). The CDR3 length is 16 residues. Trimming took off 0 bases at V and 6 bases at J, with 17 bases between the two ends. Germline CDR1 and CDR2: LNHDA and SQIVND (reference sequence). The CDR3 loop reads CASSIDGDSGGNGYTF. The CDR3 region has the DNA TGTGCCAGTAGTATAGATGGGGACTCTGGAGGGAATGGCTACACCTTC.

The genes are TRBV7-6 and TRBJ1-5, with D hard to call. The length of the CDR3 is 14 residues. V was clipped by 3 bases and J by 4 bases, with 10 bases between them. CDR1 SGHVS and CDR2 FNYEAQ come from the germline V gene. The CDR3 DNA reads TGTGCCAGCAGCTTTGGAAACGGGAATCAGCCCCAGCATTTT. Translated: CASSFGNGNQPQHF. Using reference TRBV7-6 and TRBJ1-5 for the parts outside the CDR3, the full variable domain is GAGVSQSPRYKVTKRGQDVALRCDPISGHVSLYWYRQALGQGPEFLTYFNYEAQQDKSGLPNDRFSAERPEGSISTLTIQRTEQRDSAMYRCASSFGNGNQPQHFGDGTRLSIL.

The chain recombines TRBV10-3 with TRBJ2-5; TRBD1 is a possible D gene (6 bases). The CDR3 loop spans 14 amino acids. Trimming took 5 bases from V and 1 from J, leaving 11 bases between them. Germline V gene sequence: CDR1 ENHRY, CDR2 SYGVKD. As DNA, the CDR3 is TGTGCCATCAGTTACAGGGTTTCCCAAGAGACCCAGTACTTC. Translation gives CAISYRVSQETQYF.

The chain is built from TRBV4-3 and TRBJ2-2; weak D call: TRBD2 (5 bases). V was clipped by 1 base and J by 6 bases, with 15 bases between them. This CDR3 region has 16 residues. Germline-derived CDR1 and CDR2 are LGHNA and YSLEER. In DNA form, the CDR3 reads TGCGCCAGCAGCCAAGCTTCTGGGGTGGAGGCCGGGGAGCTGTTTTTT. Its protein is CASSQASGVEAGELFF.

The V and J genes are TRBV6-5 and TRBJ2-5; 14 bases line up with TRBD2. V shed 7 bases, J shed 5 bases, and the junction held 3 bases outside the gene matches. Germline loops: CDR1 MNHEY, CDR2 SVGAGI. The CDR3 covers 14 residues. The CDR3 DNA follows: TGTGCCAGCAAAAGGACTAGCGGGAGGGAGACCCAGTACTTC. It is translated as CASKRTSGRETQYF.

This clone was seen a handful of times. The gene calls are TRBV21-1 and TRBJ2-1; the tabulated D call, TRBD2, remains unverified against the DNA. TRBV21-1 is flagged as a pseudogene. The CDR3 loop spans 15 amino acids. The DNA for the CDR3 is TGTGCCAGCAGGACTTCGGGAGTATCCTACAATGAGCAGTTCTTC. It codes for CASRTSGVSYNEQFF.

The genes are TRBV13 and TRBJ1-5, with D possibly matching TRBD1 (6 bases). The CDR3 sequence is 14 residues long. The V end lost 5 bases, the J end lost 9 bases, and 17 bases lay between the germline ends. Per germline, CDR1 PRHDT and CDR2 FYEKMQ (reference sequence). The CDR3 DNA reads TGTGCCAGCAGCCCGGGAGGGGGTTCGGGGCCCCAGCATTTT. Amino acid sequence: CASSPGGGSGPQHF.